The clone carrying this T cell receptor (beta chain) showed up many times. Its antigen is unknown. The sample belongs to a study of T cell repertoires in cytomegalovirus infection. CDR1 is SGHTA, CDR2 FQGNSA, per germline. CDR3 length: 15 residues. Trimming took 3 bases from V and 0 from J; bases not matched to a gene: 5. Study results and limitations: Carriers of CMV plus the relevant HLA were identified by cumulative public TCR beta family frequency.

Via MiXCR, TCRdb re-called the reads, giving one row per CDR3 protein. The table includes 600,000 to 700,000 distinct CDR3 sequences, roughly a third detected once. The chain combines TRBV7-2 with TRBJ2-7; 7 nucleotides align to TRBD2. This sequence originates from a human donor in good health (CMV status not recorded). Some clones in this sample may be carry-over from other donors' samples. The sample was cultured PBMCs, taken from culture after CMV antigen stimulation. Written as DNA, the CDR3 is TGTGCCAGCAGCTTTAGAGCGGGAAGCTCCTACGAGCAGTACTTC. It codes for CASSFRAGSSYEQYF.